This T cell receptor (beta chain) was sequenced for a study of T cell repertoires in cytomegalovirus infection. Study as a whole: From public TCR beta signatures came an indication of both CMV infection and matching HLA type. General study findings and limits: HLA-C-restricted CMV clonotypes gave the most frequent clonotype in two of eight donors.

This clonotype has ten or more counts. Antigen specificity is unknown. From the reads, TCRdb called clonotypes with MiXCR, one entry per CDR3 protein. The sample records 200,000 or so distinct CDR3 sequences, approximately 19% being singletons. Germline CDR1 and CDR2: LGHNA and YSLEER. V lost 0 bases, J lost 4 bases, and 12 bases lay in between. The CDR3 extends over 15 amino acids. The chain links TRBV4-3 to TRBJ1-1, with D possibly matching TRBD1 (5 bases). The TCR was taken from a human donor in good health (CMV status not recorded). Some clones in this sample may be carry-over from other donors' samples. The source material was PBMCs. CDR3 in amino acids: CASSQEPTGGTEAFF. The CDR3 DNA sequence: TGCGCCAGCAGCCAAGAGCCCACAGGAGGCACTGAAGCTTTCTTT.